This passage covers 12 T cell receptor beta chains from one sample sequenced in a study of cytomegalovirus exposure and HLA in healthy donors. PCR primers comprised 60 Vbeta and 13 Jbeta primers. Sequenced by immunoSEQ multiplex PCR; TCRdb stores in-frame clones only, minus some. This sample has roughly 160,000 clones, with approximately 80% found just once. Specimen: PBMCs. The receptors come from a man aged 18 to 30 in good health and CMV-seropositive.

The V and J genes are TRBV30 and TRBJ1-2, with 10 bases aligning to TRBD1. The CDR3 length is 14 residues. V shed 4 bases and J 2 bases; nucleotides not matched to a gene: 4. CDR1 and CDR2 (germline): GTSNPN, SVGIG (reference sequence). This CDR3 is CAWILTGGNYGYTF. DNA for the CDR3: TGTGCCTGGATTTTGACAGGGGGCAACTATGGCTACACCTTC. The whole variable domain, remainder taken from reference TRBV30 and TRBJ1-2, is SQTIHQWPATLVQPVGSPLSLECTVEGTSNPNLYWYRQAAGRGLQLLFYSVGIGQISSEVPQNLSASRPQDRQFILSSKKLLLSDSGFYLCAWILTGGNYGYTFGSGTRLTVV.

The chain combines TRBV29-1 with TRBJ2-7; D uncertain. V lost 0 bases and J lost 2, with 8 bases in between. CDR3 length: 13 residues. Germline lookup yields CDR1 SQVTM and CDR2 ANQGSEA. The CDR3 here is CSVEDLRTYEQYF. CDR3 DNA: TGCAGCGTTGAAGATCTCAGGACCTACGAGCAGTACTTC.

The chain joins TRBV27 to TRBJ2-3; D uncertain. The V end was cut by 6 bases, the J end by 2 bases, with 12 bases between. The CDR3 is 14 residues long. The germline gives CDR1 MNHEY, CDR2 SMNVEV (reference sequence). The CDR3 here is CASSRLPVTDTQYF. In DNA, the CDR3 is TGTGCCAGCAGCCGTTTACCGGTCACAGATACGCAGTATTTT.

This clone has just a few counts. The J gene is TRBJ1-2, the V gene TRBV29-1; TRBD1 might be the D (5 bases). The V and J ends lost 4 bases and 0 bases respectively, with 9 bases between them. The CDR3 runs 13 residues. Germline V gives CDR1 SQVTM, CDR2 ANQGSEA. CDR3 nucleotide sequence: TGCAGCGTTGGGGGCCAGTCTAACTATGGCTACACCTTC. Translating gives CSVGGQSNYGYTF.

This clone was picked up one time. This sequence joins TRBV19 and TRBJ1-3; 8 positions agree with TRBD1. Germline assignment: CDR1 LNHDA and CDR2 SQIVND (reference sequence). V was clipped by 4 bases and J by 1 base; unmatched bases: 6. The CDR3 sequence is 16 residues long. CDR3 amino acids: CASSNLRTGSGNTIYF. DNA for the CDR3: TGTGCCAGTAGTAACCTAAGGACAGGGTCTGGAAACACCATATATTTT.

This clone came up once. The V gene is TRBV7-2, the J gene TRBJ2-7; 8 positions agree with TRBD1. J lost 3 bases, V lost 1 base, and 2 bases had no gene match. Germline values: CDR1 SGHTA, CDR2 FQGNSA. The CDR3 totals 14 residues. The CDR3 reads CASSLETGGYEQYF. In DNA, the CDR3 is TGTGCCAGCAGCTTAGAAACAGGGGGCTACGAGCAGTACTTC.

This chain uses TRBV10-3 with TRBJ2-1; the D is unclear. V was pared by 0 bases and J by 10 bases, with 16 bases between. The germline V gene has CDR1 ENHRY and CDR2 SYGVKD. The CDR3 is 15 residues long. The CDR3 nucleotides are TGTGCCATCAGTGAGTCATTATTGGAGAGAACCGAGCAGTTCTTC. Translating it yields CAISESLLERTEQFF.

The CDR3 protein is CASSRRTGGRNTEAFF. CDR3 DNA sequence: TGTGCCAGTAGTAGAAGGACAGGGGGCAGGAACACTGAAGCTTTCTTT. The gene calls are TRBV19 and TRBJ1-1; TRBD1 aligns across 11 bases. Germline V gene data show CDR1 as LNHDA and CDR2 as SQIVND (reference sequence). This CDR3 is 16 amino acids long. After removal of 4 bases from V and 1 base from J, the junction contained 5 bases not matched to a gene. The variable domain in full, completed from reference TRBV19 and TRBJ1-1, reads DGGITQSPKYLFRKEGQNVTLSCEQNLNHDAMYWYRQDPGQGLRLIYYSQIVNDFQKGDIAEGYSVSREKKESFPLTVTSAQKNPTAFYLCASSRRTGGRNTEAFFGQGTRLTVV.

The chain uses TRBV19 and TRBJ2-1; tentative D call: TRBD2 (5 bases). The CDR3 is 15 residues long. Germline CDR1 reads LNHDA; CDR2 reads SQIVND (reference sequence). V lost 0 bases and J 2 bases, leaving 8 bases between the germline ends. CDR3 DNA: TGTGCCAGTAGTATAGAGGACTTCCCCTACAATGAGCAGTTCTTC. Translating it yields CASSIEDFPYNEQFF.

Note on this clone: The junction departs from the called germline gene at one end, perhaps through a read error. J is TRBJ2-5 and V is TRBV7-9; the match to TRBD1 covers 10 bases. The germline V gene has CDR1 SEHNR and CDR2 FQNEAQ (reference sequence). The CDR3 loop spans 19 amino acids. The CDR3: CSSSLAYGPWDRGRETQYF. In DNA, the CDR3 is TGTTCCAGCAGCTTAGCTTACGGGCCCTGGGACAGGGGAAGAGAGACCCAGTACTTC.

In this sample, this clone turned up once. The V and J genes are TRBV10-3 and TRBJ2-3; 7 bases are a match to TRBD1. The CDR3 runs 14 residues. In germline, CDR1 is ENHRY, CDR2 SYGVKD. The junction had 7 bases not matched to a gene; V was cut back by 6 bases and J by 4 bases. CDR3 sequence: CAISQQGVPDTQYF. CDR3 DNA sequence: TGTGCCATCAGCCAGCAGGGGGTACCAGATACGCAGTATTTT.

CDR3 amino acids: CASSPLTSGTETQYF. In nucleotides, the CDR3 is TGTGCCAGCAGTCCACTGACTAGCGGGACAGAGACCCAGTACTTC. V is TRBV6-1 and J is TRBJ2-5, with 11 bases matching TRBD2. J lost 4 bases, V lost 5 bases, and 6 bases had no gene match. CDR3 length equals 15 residues. Looked up from germline, CDR1 is MNHNS and CDR2 is SASEGT.